The source of this T cell receptor beta chain is a study of cytomegalovirus exposure and HLA in healthy donors. Sequencing used immunoSEQ multiplex PCR; TCRdb keeps in-frame clones, though not all of them. Of over 250,000 clones in the sample, roughly 85% are singletons; the top ten hold 1%. Germline V lookup: CDR1 MNHNY, CDR2 SVGAGI (reference sequence). CDR3 length: 15 residues. The trim removed 6 bases at V and 0 bases at J, leaving 2 bases unmatched. The donors were members of the validation cohort, which comprised 100 to 150 subjects and was separate from the first cohort of around 700 subjects.

The chain recombines TRBV6-6 with TRBJ2-2, with 9 bases aligning to TRBD1. The sequencing input was PBMCs. The TCR originated in a woman under 30 in good health and CMV-seronegative. The CDR3 protein is CASRRQGANTGELFF. CDR3 DNA: TGTGCCAGCAGAAGACAGGGGGCGAACACCGGGGAGCTGTTTTTT.